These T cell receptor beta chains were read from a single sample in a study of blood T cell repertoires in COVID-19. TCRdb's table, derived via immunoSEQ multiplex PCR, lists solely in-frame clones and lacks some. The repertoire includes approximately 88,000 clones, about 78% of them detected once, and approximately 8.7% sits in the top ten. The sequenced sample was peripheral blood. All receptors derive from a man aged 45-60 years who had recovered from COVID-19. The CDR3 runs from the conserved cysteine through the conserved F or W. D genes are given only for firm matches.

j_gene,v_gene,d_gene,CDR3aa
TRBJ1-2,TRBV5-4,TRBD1,CASSSGTDIYGYTF
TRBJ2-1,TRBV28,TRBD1,CASSLFHVTGYNEQFF
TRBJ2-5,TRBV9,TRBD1,CASSAGTGKETQYF
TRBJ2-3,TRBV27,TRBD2,CASRPTSGSTDTQYF
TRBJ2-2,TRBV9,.,CASSVVNGELFF
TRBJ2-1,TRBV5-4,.,CASSLGGADYNEQFF
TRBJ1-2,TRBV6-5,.,CASSYSGAGYTF
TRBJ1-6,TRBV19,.,CASSINQGLSSLGDF
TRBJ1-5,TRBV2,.,CASSDGVQGRQPQHF
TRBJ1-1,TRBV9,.,CASSLLGGNTEAFF
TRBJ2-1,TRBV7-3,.,CASSLSWRDEQFF
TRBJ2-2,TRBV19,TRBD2,CASGLAGGPFGELFF
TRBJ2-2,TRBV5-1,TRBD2,CASRAGTRDTGELFF
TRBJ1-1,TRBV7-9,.,CASSPTGPEAFF
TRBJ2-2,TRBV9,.,CASTGVASNTGELFF
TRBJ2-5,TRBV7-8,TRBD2,CASSYRTSGSQGETQYF
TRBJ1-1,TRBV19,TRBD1,CASSIPGDRAEAFF
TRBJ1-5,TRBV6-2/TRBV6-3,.,CASSYALSQPQHF
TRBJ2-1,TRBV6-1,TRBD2,CASSLAGGRNEQFF
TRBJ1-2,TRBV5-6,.,CASSFGQVRNYGYTF
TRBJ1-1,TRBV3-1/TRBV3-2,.,CASVQGGLNTEAFF
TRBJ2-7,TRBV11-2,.,CASSLEGGGGPKNEQYF
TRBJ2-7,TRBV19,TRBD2,CASRSSGGGRYEQYF
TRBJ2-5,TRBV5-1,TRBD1,CASSSPDRGEETQYF
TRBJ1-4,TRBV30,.,CAWSSEATPEKLFF
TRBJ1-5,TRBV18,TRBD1,CASSFATGENQPQHF
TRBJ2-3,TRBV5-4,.,CASSLAHGGADTQYF
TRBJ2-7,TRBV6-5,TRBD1,CASTLSPGQGYEQYF
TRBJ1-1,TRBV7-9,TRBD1,CASSLAGQGTTEAFF
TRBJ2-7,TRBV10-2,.,CASSVRDRSSYEQYF
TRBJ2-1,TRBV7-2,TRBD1,CASSRSRDRSYNEQFF
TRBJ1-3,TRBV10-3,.,CAIRAQGPHGGNTIYF
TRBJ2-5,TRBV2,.,CASSKDSQETQYF
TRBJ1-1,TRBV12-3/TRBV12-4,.,CASSFRVATEAFF
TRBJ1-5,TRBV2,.,CASSDGRGNQPQHF
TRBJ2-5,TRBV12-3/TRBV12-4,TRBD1,CASRRRGPETQYF
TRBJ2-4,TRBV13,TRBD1,CASSLQGATKNIQYF
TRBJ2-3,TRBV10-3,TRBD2,CAISREERGTQYF
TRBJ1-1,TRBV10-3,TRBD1,CAISGEQGTEAFF
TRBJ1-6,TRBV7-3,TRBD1,CASSLSQGAISPLHF
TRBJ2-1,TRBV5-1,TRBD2,CASSLTTSGGAKPEQFF
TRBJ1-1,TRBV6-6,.,CASVIAGGADTEAFF
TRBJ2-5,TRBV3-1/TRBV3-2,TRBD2,CASASIAGGDQETQYF
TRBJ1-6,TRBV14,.,CASSARRGHSPLHF
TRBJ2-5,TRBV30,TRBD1,CAWSSTGGLKTQYF
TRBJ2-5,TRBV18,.,CASSPPLLETQYF
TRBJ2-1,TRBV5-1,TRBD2,CASSLATAGGNNEQFF
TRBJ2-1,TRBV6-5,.,CASSPSGAYYNEQFF
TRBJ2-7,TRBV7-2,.,CASKPTQGGSYEQYF
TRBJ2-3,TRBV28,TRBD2,CASSLRTSGLSTDTQYF
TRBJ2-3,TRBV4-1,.,CASSQAQARTYTQYF
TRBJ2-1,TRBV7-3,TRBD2,CASSSGLGGEQFF